The 28 T cell receptor beta chains in this list originate from one sample, sequenced in a study of OX40 agonist ivuxolimab in advanced cancers. Clones were read by immunoSEQ multiplex PCR, and TCRdb kept only the in-frame ones, dropping some. The table includes tens of thousands of clones, about nine tenths detected once. The source was CD4+ or CD8+ T cells sorted from blood, collected in a trial of the OX40 agonist ivuxolimab. These receptors were collected from an adult with an advanced solid tumor such as melanoma, head and neck, liver or kidney cancer.

V is TRBV27 and J is TRBJ1-4, with TRBD1 as a possible D gene (5 bases). The CDR3 runs to 22 residues. Germline assignment: CDR1 MNHEY and CDR2 SMNVEV (reference sequence). V dropped 1 base and J dropped 8 bases, with 35 bases sitting between them. The DNA of the CDR3 is TGTGCCAGCAGTTTATTTATCCCGGGATCTGTTCGCGGGACCTTCGGTGGCGAAAAACTGTTTTTT. It yields the protein CASSLFIPGSVRGTFGGEKLFF.

This clone was found once. This chain joins TRBV9 and TRBJ2-7; D possibly corresponds to TRBD1 (6 bases). The germline gives CDR1 SGDLS, CDR2 YYNGEE. CDR3 length: 14 residues. Trimming cost V 2 bases and J 2 bases, with 11 bases left between them. The CDR3, as DNA: TGTGCCAGCAGCGTTAGTGGGGGCCCCTACGAGCAGTACTTC. It is translated as CASSVSGGPYEQYF.

V and J are TRBV27 and TRBJ1-1; perhaps TRBD1 as D (6 bases). V gave up 3 bases and J gave up 4 bases, with 18 bases separating them. Germline V lookup: CDR1 MNHEY, CDR2 SMNVEV (reference sequence). This CDR3 has 16 residues. The CDR3: CASSLAVAGGRTEAFF. For the CDR3, the DNA is TGTGCCAGCAGTTTGGCAGTAGCTGGGGGCCGCACTGAAGCTTTCTTT.

V is TRBV5-1 and J is TRBJ2-7; no clear D. V lost 0 bases to trimming and J lost 4 bases, with 8 bases between them. This CDR3 is 13 amino acids long. Germline CDR1 is SGHRS and CDR2 is YFSETQ. CDR3 sequence reads: CASSLGPGYEQYF. For the CDR3, the DNA is TGCGCCAGCAGCTTGGGCCCCGGGTACGAGCAGTACTTC. The full variable domain, in which reference TRBV5-1 and TRBJ2-7 provide the parts outside the CDR3, is KAGVTQTPRYLIKTRGQQVTLSCSPISGHRSVSWYQQTPGQGLQFLFEYFSETQRNKGNFPGRFSGRQFSNSRSEMNVSTLELGDSALYLCASSLGPGYEQYFGPGTRLTVT.

The chain recombines TRBV19 with TRBJ2-3, with 9 bases identical to TRBD1. In germline, CDR1 is LNHDA, CDR2 SQIVND (reference sequence). The V segment lost 4 bases and the J segment 4 bases; nucleotides outside the gene matches: 9. The CDR3 sequence is 16 residues long. CDR3 DNA: TGTGCCAGTAGTACCCTGGGACAGGGTGGCTCAGATACGCAGTATTTT. Translation gives CASSTLGQGGSDTQYF.

The CDR3 DNA reads TGTGCCAGCAGCCCCGAGGCGGCTTACACTGAAGCTTTCTTT. Translation gives CASSPEAAYTEAFF. The gene calls are TRBV5-4 and TRBJ1-1; no firm D call. V lost 4 bases and J lost 3, with 13 bases in between. The CDR3 has 14 residues. CDR1 is SGHNT and CDR2 is YYREEE in the germline V gene (reference sequence).

The chain uses TRBV19 and TRBJ2-7; perhaps TRBD2 as D (5 bases). V lost 6 bases and J 3 bases, leaving 15 bases between the germline ends. Per the germline V gene, CDR1 is LNHDA and CDR2 is SQIVND (reference sequence). The CDR3 sequence is 14 residues long. CDR3 sequence reads: CASRGRSGLYEQYF. The CDR3 DNA is TGTGCCAGTAGAGGACGGTCCGGACTCTACGAGCAGTACTTC.

CDR3 in DNA: TGTGCCAGCAGTCCACAAACGACAGGATATAATGAAAAACTGTTTTTT. Translated: CASSPQTTGYNEKLFF. V usage is TRBV28 and J usage is TRBJ1-4, with TRBD1 as a possible D gene (6 bases). Trimming stripped 5 bases from V and 4 bases from J, with 17 bases between. The CDR3 length is 16 residues. From germline, CDR1 is MDHEN and CDR2 SYDVKM.

The chain links TRBV2 to TRBJ2-7; D perhaps matches TRBD1 (6 bases). Germline lookup yields CDR1 SNHLY and CDR2 FYNNEI. V lost 6 bases and J 5 bases, leaving 20 bases between the germline ends. This CDR3 contains 15 residues. The CDR3 DNA reads as TGTGCCAGCAGGTACAGGGCTCAATCCTCTGACGAGCAGTACTTC. This codes for CASRYRAQSSDEQYF.

The J gene is TRBJ2-1, the V gene TRBV7-3, with D perhaps TRBD2 (5 bases). V was trimmed by 1 base and J by 2 bases, leaving 9 bases between them. This CDR3 contains 15 residues. Germline V gene lookup returns CDR1 SGHTA and CDR2 FQGTGA. Here the CDR3 reads CASSLNPGTYNEQFF. The CDR3 nucleotides are TGTGCCAGCAGCTTAAACCCGGGGACCTACAATGAGCAGTTCTTC.

The CDR3 DNA is TGTGCCAGCAGCTTAGGCGGGGTGAACGAGCAGTACTTC. As protein: CASSLGGVNEQYF. This rearrangement joins TRBV11-2 to TRBJ2-7; D perhaps matches TRBD2 (6 bases). The germline gives CDR1 SGHAT, CDR2 FQNNGV. Trimming removed 1 base from V and 5 bases from J, with 9 bases in between. The CDR3 consists of 13 residues.

This clone was seen a single time. The chain combines TRBV5-6 with TRBJ2-5, with D perhaps TRBD2 (6 bases). The CDR3 covers 17 residues. V was shortened by 3 bases and J by 4 bases, with 22 bases between the two germline ends. CDR1 SGHDT and CDR2 YYEEEE come from the germline V gene. This CDR3 is CASSSPGAGFAGETQYF. CDR3 coding DNA: TGTGCCAGCAGCTCTCCTGGGGCGGGGTTTGCAGGAGAGACCCAGTACTTC.

The V and J genes are TRBV5-1 and TRBJ2-3; D uncertain. Germline V gene data show CDR1 as SGHRS and CDR2 as YFSETQ. The CDR3 loop spans 13 amino acids. V lost 2 bases, J lost 4 bases, and 8 bases lay in between. The CDR3 is CASSFRKADTQYF. The CDR3 DNA reads TGCGCCAGCAGCTTTCGTAAGGCAGATACGCAGTATTTT.

The chain recombines TRBV27 with TRBJ2-1; D not certain. Germline values: CDR1 MNHEY, CDR2 SMNVEV (reference sequence). The CDR3 consists of 11 residues. V was clipped by 5 bases and J by 3 bases, with 2 bases between them. Here the CDR3 reads CASSLYNEQFF. The CDR3 coding sequence is TGTGCCAGCAGTCTCTACAATGAGCAGTTCTTC.

The CDR3 loop reads CASSPEAIYTQYF. CDR3 nucleotides: TGTGCCAGCAGCCCCGAGGCCATTTATACGCAGTATTTT. The chain links TRBV11-2 to TRBJ2-3; D call uncertain. Deletions cut 5 bases from V and 7 bases from J, with 13 bases between. The CDR3 totals 13 residues. From germline, CDR1 is SGHAT and CDR2 FQNNGV.

The V gene is TRBV7-9, the J gene TRBJ1-5, with 10 bases aligning to TRBD1. The germline V gene has CDR1 SEHNR and CDR2 FQNEAQ (reference sequence). J lost 5 bases, V lost 5 bases, and 3 bases had no gene match. This CDR3 is 14 amino acids long. The CDR3 sequence is CASSIDRGHQPQHF. CDR3 DNA: TGTGCCAGCAGCATCGACAGGGGGCATCAGCCCCAGCATTTT.

This clone has more than one count but fewer than ten. This sequence joins TRBV20-1 and TRBJ1-1, with no clear D. Germline CDR1 is DFQATT and CDR2 is SNEGSKA (reference sequence). The CDR3 length is 11 residues. Trimming cost V 3 bases and J 4 bases, with 6 bases left between them. The CDR3 spells CSASERTEAFF. CDR3 coding DNA: TGCAGTGCTAGTGAACGCACTGAAGCTTTCTTT.

The rearrangement joins TRBV6-5 to TRBJ2-7; 7 positions match TRBD1. The CDR3 extends over 12 amino acids. V dropped 5 bases and J dropped 3; count of bases not matched to a gene: 1. Germline V CDR1 and CDR2: MNHEY, SVGAGI. CDR3 coding DNA: TGTGCCAGCAGTGGACAGGACTACGAGCAGTACTTC. Translating gives CASSGQDYEQYF.

The rearrangement joins TRBV7-2 to TRBJ2-2; no reliable D call. The V and J ends lost 0 bases and 0 bases respectively, with 5 bases between them. The CDR3 spans 15 residues. Germline-derived CDR1 and CDR2 are SGHTA and FQGNSA. Here the CDR3 DNA reads TGTGCCAGCAGCTTAGCAAGCACGAACACCGGGGAGCTGTTTTTT. It specifies CASSLASTNTGELFF.

The genes are TRBV4-2 and TRBJ2-6, with 7 bases lining up with TRBD1. Germline V gene lookup returns CDR1 LGHNA and CDR2 YNFKEQ. The CDR3 covers 16 residues. V was pared by 0 bases and J by 2 bases, with 1 base of the junction left unmatched. CDR3 sequence (DNA): TGTGCCAGCAGCCAAGATACAGGGGCTGGGGCCAACGTCCTGACTTTC. Protein product: CASSQDTGAGANVLTF.

V and J are TRBV19 and TRBJ2-1, with D perhaps matching TRBD2 (7 bases). CDR3 length equals 17 residues. In germline, CDR1 is LNHDA, CDR2 SQIVND (reference sequence). V shed 6 bases and J shed 0 bases, with 18 bases lying between them. The CDR3 DNA reads TGTGCCAGTAGGGCGAGTCACAGGGACTACTCCTACAATGAGCAGTTCTTC. Its translation is CASRASHRDYSYNEQFF.

This rearrangement joins TRBV19 to TRBJ1-3, with D unresolved. Trimming stripped 0 bases from V and 0 bases from J, with 6 bases between. Germline V gene lookup returns CDR1 LNHDA and CDR2 SQIVND (reference sequence). This CDR3 is built from 15 residues. The CDR3 bases are TGTGCCAGTAGTATAGATCACAGCTCTGGAAACACCATATATTTT. Translated, it gives CASSIDHSSGNTIYF.

V and J are TRBV10-3 and TRBJ2-3; D possibly corresponds to TRBD2 (6 bases). Trimming removed 2 bases from V and 2 bases from J, with 11 bases in between. This CDR3 region has 15 residues. Per germline, CDR1 ENHRY and CDR2 SYGVKD. The CDR3 DNA follows: TGTGCCATCAGTGAGCCGGGGGAGATCACAGATACGCAGTATTTT. This gives the protein CAISEPGEITDTQYF.

The chain has TRBV28 and TRBJ2-3; 13 nucleotides line up with TRBD2. CDR1 is MDHEN and CDR2 is SYDVKM in the germline V gene. CDR3 length equals 16 residues. V shed 5 bases and J 3 bases; nucleotides not matched to a gene: 5. The CDR3 here is CASSGLAGVLTDTQYF. The CDR3 DNA reads as TGTGCCAGCAGTGGACTAGCGGGGGTCCTTACAGATACGCAGTATTTT. Supplemented by reference TRBV28 and TRBJ2-3, the full variable domain reads DVKVTQSSRYLVKRTGEKVFLECVQDMDHENMFWYRQDPGLGLRLIYFSYDVKMKEKGDIPEGYSVSREKKERFSLILESASTNQTSMYLCASSGLAGVLTDTQYFGPGTRLTVL.

DNA of the CDR3: TGTGCCAGCAGCGTGAGGGGGGGGGCCCCCAATGAGCAGTTCTTC. Amino acids: CASSVRGGAPNEQFF. This chain joins TRBV9 and TRBJ2-1; tentatively, D is TRBD2 (7 bases). CDR1 is SGDLS, CDR2 YYNGEE, per germline. This CDR3 is built from 15 residues. Trimming pared 2 bases from V and 6 bases from J, leaving 15 bases between.

This clone was seen once. V and J are TRBV10-1 and TRBJ1-1; D unresolved. The germline CDR1 and CDR2 sequences are WNHNN and SYGVQD (reference sequence). V lost 3 bases and J lost 7, with 6 bases in between. The CDR3 sequence is 11 residues long. CDR3 in DNA: TGCGCCAGCAGTGAAGGAGTTGAAGCTTTCTTT. This codes for CASSEGVEAFF.

The chain employs TRBV7-9 and TRBJ2-7; D not resolved. This CDR3 region has 13 residues. CDR1 and CDR2 (germline): SEHNR, FQNEAQ (reference sequence). Trimming cost V 3 bases and J 1 base, with 7 bases left between them. The CDR3 loop is CASSFEPSYEQYF. The CDR3 nucleotides are TGTGCCAGCAGCTTTGAGCCGTCCTACGAGCAGTACTTC.

This clone was observed a single time. The V gene is TRBV28, the J gene TRBJ2-7; unclear D gene. The germline V gene encodes CDR1 MDHEN and CDR2 SYDVKM. CDR3 length: 15 residues. Trimming removed 6 bases from V and 4 bases from J, with 19 bases in between. The CDR3 DNA reads as TGTGCCAGCAGATCAGAAACCTCCGAGACTTACGAGCAGTACTTC. Its translation is CASRSETSETYEQYF.